This T cell receptor (beta chain) derives from a study of control samples from healthy donors and cancer patients. Produced via immunoSEQ multiplex PCR; TCRdb's table is partial and in-frame only. Seen here are under 60,000 clones, about 93% observed once, and the top ten hold roughly a quarter. The V end was cut by 4 bases, the J end by 2 bases, with 2 bases between. CDR3 length: 11 amino acids. The sequencing input was PBMCs. The clonotype was recovered from a woman in her fifties or sixties with head and neck cancer. The rearrangement joins TRBV12-3 or TRBV12-4 to TRBJ1-2, with D unresolved. The CDR3 protein is CASSYNYGYTF. CDR3 DNA sequence: TGTGCCAGCAGTTACAACTATGGCTACACCTTC.